This T cell receptor beta chain is drawn from a study of T-cell reconstitution after alpha-beta-depleted transplantation in children. Study observations and caveats: After one year, T-cell counts and TCRbeta diversity mostly came from new T cells. Several hundred expanded graft clones reportedly gave rise to the alpha-beta T cells present about two months after transplant. Surviving recipient T cells and thymic progenitors underlay high day-60 TCRbeta diversity in some patients.

This sample's TCRbeta library carried unique molecular identifier barcodes. TCRdb reprocessed the PCR reads via MiXCR and lists one record per CDR3 protein. The sample shows 70,000 to 95,000 distinct CDR3 sequences, 15% to 18% of them seen only once. There are a few counts of this clonotype. Its antigen remains unidentified. Sequenced material: PBMCs, mostly from graft donor cells, taken 180 days after TCRalphabeta/CD19-depleted stem cell transplant. The source of this sequence is a male patient aged 2-15 years who had a stem cell transplant for acute lymphoblastic leukemia, so the T cells may come from the graft donor.

The CDR3 protein is CASSFGGTDNEQFF. CDR3 nucleotides: TGTGCCAGCAGCTTCGGGGGGACCGACAATGAGCAGTTCTTC. This chain uses TRBV5-5 with TRBJ2-1; 7 bases line up with TRBD2. The CDR3 is 14 amino acids. CDR1 and CDR2 from the germline V gene are SGHKS and YYEKEE (reference sequence). V was clipped by 2 bases and J by 5 bases; unmatched bases: 4.